This TCR beta chain originates from a study of human thymus T cells. Study outcomes and limitations: It looked as if thymic and blood repertoires used V and J genes in a biased way.

Regarding this clone: Its antigen is undetermined.

CDR1 and CDR2 from the germline V gene are SQVTM and ANQGSEA. Trimming took 5 bases from V and 3 from J, leaving 16 bases between them. This CDR3 comprises 14 residues. Measured with immunoSEQ multiplex PCR; TCRdb has only the in-frame clones, and not every one. Found here are 54,000 or so clones, about 94% of them singletons; the top ten hold about 6.5%. V and J are TRBV29-1 and TRBJ2-5, with D possibly TRBD1 on 6 matching bases. Sequencing input: blood. The receptor comes from a boy under two years old with a congenital heart defect but otherwise immunologically healthy. The CDR3 DNA reads as TGCAGCGTTTTGGGCCGGGACATAAAAGAGACCCAGTACTTC. The encoded protein is CSVLGRDIKETQYF.